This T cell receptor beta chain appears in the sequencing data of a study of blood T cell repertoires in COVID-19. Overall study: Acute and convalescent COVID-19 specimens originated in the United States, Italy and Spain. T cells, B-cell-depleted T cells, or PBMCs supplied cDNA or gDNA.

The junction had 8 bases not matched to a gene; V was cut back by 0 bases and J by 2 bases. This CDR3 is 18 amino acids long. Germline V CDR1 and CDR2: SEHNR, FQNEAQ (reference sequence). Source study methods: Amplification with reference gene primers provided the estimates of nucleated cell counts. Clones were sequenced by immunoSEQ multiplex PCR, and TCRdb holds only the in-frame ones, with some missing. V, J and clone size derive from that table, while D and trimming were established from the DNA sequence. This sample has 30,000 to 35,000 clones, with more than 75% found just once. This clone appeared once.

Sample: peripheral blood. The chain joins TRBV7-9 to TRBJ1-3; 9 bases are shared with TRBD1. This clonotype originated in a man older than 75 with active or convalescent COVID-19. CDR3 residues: CASSLARGQGKAGNTIYF. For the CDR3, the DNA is TGTGCCAGCAGCTTAGCTAGGGGACAGGGAAAAGCTGGAAACACCATATATTTT.